This passage covers 5 T cell receptor beta chains from one sample sequenced in a study of patients and donors after allogeneic stem cell transplantation. TCRdb passed the RT-PCR reads through MiXCR, listing each CDR3 protein once. The sample carries about 230,000 distinct CDR3 sequences, 13% to 15% recorded once. Sequenced material: blood, either unsorted or a sorted T cell fraction (not recorded which). The receptors were gathered from a human donor who was either an allogeneic HSCT recipient or a stem cell or donor lymphocyte infusion donor (not recorded which). It is not recorded whose cells these are; they may come from a transplant donor.

J is TRBJ2-5 and V is TRBV12-3 or TRBV12-4; 7 bases line up with TRBD1. The CDR3 runs 19 residues. Trimming at V came to 2 bases and at J to 2 bases, leaving 17 bases not matched to a gene. This CDR3 reads CASSLKSGGFGRPQETQYF. The DNA of the CDR3 is TGTGCCAGCAGTTTAAAATCAGGGGGTTTCGGGCGGCCTCAAGAGACCCAGTACTTC.

This clonotype was detected a few times. The V and J genes are TRBV4-3 and TRBJ2-2; maybe TRBD2 (6 bases). Between the trimmed V and J ends, which lost 0 bases and 3 bases, there was a span of 14 bases. The CDR3 sequence is 17 residues long. Looked up from germline, CDR1 is LGHNA and CDR2 is YSLEER. CDR3 nucleotide sequence: TGCGCCAGCAGCCAAGAAGTCCCGGAGGGTTACACCGGGGAGCTGTTTTTT. Amino acids: CASSQEVPEGYTGELFF.

The rearrangement links TRBV2 to TRBJ1-4, with TRBD1 identical over 7 bases. J lost 5 bases, V lost 7 bases, and 10 bases had no gene match. The CDR3 sequence is 15 residues long. Germline values: CDR1 SNHLY, CDR2 FYNNEI. In DNA, the CDR3 is TGTGCCAGCATATGGTACAAAGGGGGCAATGAAAAACTGTTTTTT. This encodes CASIWYKGGNEKLFF.

This clonotype has at least ten counts. This rearrangement joins TRBV12-3 or TRBV12-4 to TRBJ1-2, with a tentative D call TRBD1 (6 bases). This CDR3 contains 13 residues. Trimming took 2 bases from V and 2 from J, leaving 6 bases between them. CDR3 sequence reads: CASSLTGNYGYTF. In DNA, the CDR3 is TGTGCCAGCAGTTTAACAGGGAACTATGGCTACACCTTC.

This clonotype was counted ten times or more. The chain employs TRBV5-1 and TRBJ2-4; D ambiguous. Per the germline V gene, CDR1 is SGHRS and CDR2 is YFSETQ. This CDR3 comprises 13 residues. Between the trimmed V and J ends, which lost 0 bases and 5 bases, there was a span of 6 bases. The CDR3, as DNA: TGCGCCAGCAGCTTGGTGGCAGAAAACATTCAGTACTTC. Its protein product is CASSLVAENIQYF.